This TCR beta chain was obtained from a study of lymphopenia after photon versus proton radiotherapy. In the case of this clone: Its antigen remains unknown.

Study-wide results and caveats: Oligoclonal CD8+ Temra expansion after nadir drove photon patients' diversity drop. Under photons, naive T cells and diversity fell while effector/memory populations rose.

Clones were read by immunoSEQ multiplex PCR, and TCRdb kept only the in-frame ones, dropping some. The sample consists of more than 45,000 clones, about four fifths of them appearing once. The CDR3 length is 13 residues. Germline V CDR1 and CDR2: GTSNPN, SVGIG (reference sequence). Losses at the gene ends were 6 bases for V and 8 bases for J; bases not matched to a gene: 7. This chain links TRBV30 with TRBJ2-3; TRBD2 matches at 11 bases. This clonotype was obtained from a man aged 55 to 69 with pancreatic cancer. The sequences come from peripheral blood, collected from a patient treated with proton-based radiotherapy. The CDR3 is CACPTSGTRTQYF. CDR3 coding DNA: TGTGCCTGCCCGACTAGCGGGACCCGTACGCAGTATTTT.